This T cell receptor beta chain was recorded in a study of blood T cells in healthy people across ages. Alongside a J-beta primer mix, a sample-barcoded 5' primer served in a second PCR lasting roughly 6 to 11 cycles. Every molecule of cDNA carried a tag from a template-switch adaptor with 12 random nucleotides. TCRdb processed the 5' RACE reads anew with MiXCR; each CDR3 protein has one entry. The top ten hold around 4% of the sample, which has about 1.5 million distinct CDR3 sequences, 35% to 45% seen once. The sample taken for sequencing was blood. This TCR came from a woman aged 18-29 years in good health.

The CDR3 region has the DNA TGTGCCAGCAGTCCAATCATCCAAGAGACCCAGTACTTC. It translates to CASSPIIQETQYF. The chain carries TRBV27 and TRBJ2-5; D uncertain. CDR1 MNHEY and CDR2 SMNVEV come from the germline V gene (reference sequence). V was clipped by 5 bases and J by 1 base, with 8 bases between them. The CDR3 is made up of 13 amino acids.